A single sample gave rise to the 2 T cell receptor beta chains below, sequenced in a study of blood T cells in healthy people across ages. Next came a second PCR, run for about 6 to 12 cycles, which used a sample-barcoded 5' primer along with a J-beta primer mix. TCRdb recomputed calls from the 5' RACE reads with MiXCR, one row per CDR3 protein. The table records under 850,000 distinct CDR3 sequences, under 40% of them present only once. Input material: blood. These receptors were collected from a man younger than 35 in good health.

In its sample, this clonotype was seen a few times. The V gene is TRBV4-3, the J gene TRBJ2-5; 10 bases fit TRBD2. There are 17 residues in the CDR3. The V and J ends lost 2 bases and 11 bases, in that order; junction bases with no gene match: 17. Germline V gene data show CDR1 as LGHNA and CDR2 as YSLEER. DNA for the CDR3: TGCGCCAGCAGCCAACCGACCGGGACTAGCGACGTGAATGAGCAGTACTTC. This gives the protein CASSQPTGTSDVNEQYF.

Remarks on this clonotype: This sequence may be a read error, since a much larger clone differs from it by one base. CDR3 bases: TGCAGTGTTTCAACAGGGGTTTATAGCAATCAGCCCCAGCATTTT. Translated, it gives CSVSTGVYSNQPQHF. The J gene is TRBJ1-5, the V gene TRBV20-1, with TRBD1 identical over 7 bases. The germline gives CDR1 DFQATT, CDR2 SNEGSKA (reference sequence). With 7 bases clipped from V and 0 bases from J, the junction kept 9 bases outside the gene matches. The CDR3 covers 15 residues.